Described below is a single T cell receptor beta chain sequence and its context. What it recognizes is unknown. The data stem from a study of OX40 agonist ivuxolimab in advanced cancers. Overall study context: The eligibility criteria allowed prior anti-PD-1, anti-PD-L1 or anti-CTLA-4 therapy, and about 40% had some.

Sequenced by immunoSEQ multiplex PCR; TCRdb stores in-frame clones only, minus some. The table lists 10,000 to 15,000 clones, about three quarters of them singletons. General study results and limits: Partly responding patients at 0.1-3.0 mg/kg showed some of the smallest clonal expansion.

This clonotype was sampled from an adult with an advanced solid tumor such as melanoma, head and neck, liver or kidney cancer. This specimen consisted of CD4+ or CD8+ T cells sorted from blood, obtained in a trial of the OX40 agonist ivuxolimab.

CDR3 residues: CASSIGLNNEQFF. CDR3 in DNA: TGTGCCAGTAGTATTGGGCTTAACAATGAGCAGTTCTTC. The chain uses TRBV19 and TRBJ2-1, with D unresolved. The V end lost 3 bases, the J end lost 5 bases, and 8 bases lay between the germline ends. CDR3 length: 13 amino acids. Per germline, CDR1 LNHDA and CDR2 SQIVND (reference sequence). Together with reference TRBV19 and TRBJ2-1, the CDR3 gives the full variable domain: DGGITQSPKYLFRKEGQNVTLSCEQNLNHDAMYWYRQDPGQGLRLIYYSQIVNDFQKGDIAEGYSVSREKKESFPLTVTSAQKNPTAFYLCASSIGLNNEQFFGPGTRLTVL.